This T cell receptor (beta chain) was obtained from a study of T-cell reconstitution after alpha-beta-depleted transplantation in children. Findings and limits, study-wide: For some patients, TCRbeta diversity was high at day 60 because of recipient T cells and thymic progenitors that survived. About two months after transplant, alpha-beta T cells reportedly came from several hundred expanded graft clones. Counts and diversity of T cells one year after transplant came mostly from newly produced T cells.

About this clonotype itself: Its specificity is not known. Sequence at one end of the junction differs from germline and may be a read error.

The germline V gene encodes CDR1 SGHTA and CDR2 FQGNSA. The CDR3 runs 14 residues. Unique molecular identifiers were used to barcode this TCRbeta library. TCRdb fed the PCR reads into MiXCR, producing one record per CDR3 protein. The sample lists some 200,000 distinct CDR3 sequences, 9.5% to 13% occurring once. This sequence joins TRBV7-2 and TRBJ1-2; D not certain. The sample was PBMCs, taken before TCRalphabeta/CD19-depleted stem cell transplant. The sequence was obtained from a child less than two years old with acute myeloid leukemia, due to receive a stem cell transplant. The CDR3 sequence: CASSLVGNDYGHPF. Written as DNA, the CDR3 is TGTGCCAGCAGCTTAGTAGGAAACGACTATGGCCACCCCTTC.